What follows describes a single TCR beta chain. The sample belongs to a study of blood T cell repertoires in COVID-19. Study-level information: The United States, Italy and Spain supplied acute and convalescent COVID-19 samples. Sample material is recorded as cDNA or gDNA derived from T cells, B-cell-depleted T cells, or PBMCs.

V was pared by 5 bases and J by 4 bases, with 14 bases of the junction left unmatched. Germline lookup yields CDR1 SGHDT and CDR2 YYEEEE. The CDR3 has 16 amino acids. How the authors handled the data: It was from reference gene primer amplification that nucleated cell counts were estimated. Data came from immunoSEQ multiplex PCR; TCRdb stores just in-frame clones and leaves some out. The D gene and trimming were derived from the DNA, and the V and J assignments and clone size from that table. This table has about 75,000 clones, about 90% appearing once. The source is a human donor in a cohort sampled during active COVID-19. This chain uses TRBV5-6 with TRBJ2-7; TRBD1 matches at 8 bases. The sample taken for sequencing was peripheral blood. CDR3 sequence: CASSYDRTGWEYEQYF. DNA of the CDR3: TGTGCCAGCAGTTACGACCGGACAGGGTGGGAGTACGAGCAGTACTTC. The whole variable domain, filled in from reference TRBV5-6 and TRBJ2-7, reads DAGVTQSPTHLIKTRGQQVTLRCSPKSGHDTVSWYQQALGQGPQFIFQYYEEEERQRGNFPDRFSGHQFPNYSSELNVNALLLGDSALYLCASSYDRTGWEYEQYFGPGTRLTVT.